Below, one TCR beta chain is given with its context. Its antigen is not identified. This entry is derived from a study of T cell responses to AZD1222 COVID-19 vaccine. Study results and limitations: Epitopes outside B.1.351 and B.1.1.7 mutated regions reportedly drew nearly half of spike TCRs. Most donors were white British, females outnumbered males, and clonal diversity was possibly underestimated. Repertoire sampling occurred only after the peak T cell response. Baseline seropositivity occurred in only a handful of AZD1222 recipients.

This CDR3 spans 17 amino acids. The junction had 13 bases not matched to a gene; V was cut back by 4 bases and J by 5 bases. Per the germline V gene, CDR1 is LGHNA and CDR2 is YSLEER. Assay used: immunoSEQ multiplex PCR; TCRdb lists only in-frame clones, some missing. The sample holds approximately 28,000 clones, roughly 90% seen once. The sequence was obtained from an adult who received the AZD1222 COVID-19 vaccine. The sample here was peripheral blood, taken 28 days after the second AZD1222 dose. V is TRBV4-3 and J is TRBJ2-5; 10 bases line up with TRBD1. The CDR3 DNA reads TGCGCCAGCAGCCGGGCCTCTGGGACAGGGGACTCGGAGACCCAGTACTTC. This sequence encodes CASSRASGTGDSETQYF.